This T cell receptor beta chain is from a study of T cell repertoires in cytomegalovirus infection (dated by TCRdb to about 2019). In terms of the full investigation: Peptide stimulations targeted recently identified HLA-C-restricted CMV epitopes, whose presentation resists viral immunomodulation, together with well-studied HLA-B-restricted epitopes. Donor HLA type was relevant to the analysis, because carriage of CMV infection together with the matching HLA type was indicated by public TCR beta signatures.

Sequencing was performed on an Illumina HiSeq 1500. The public reads were reprocessed in TCRdb via fastp at Q25 and MiXCR, keeping in-frame beta chains. Rows with one shared CDR3 protein collapse into an entry with the most common genes and DNA. The sample table shows some 940,000 distinct CDR3 sequences, and around 29% are seen once. The ten biggest clones cover around an eighth of the sample. The treatment or condition label here, explained by the study, means: in vitro stimulation with specific CMV peptide epitopes to enrich CMV-specific T cells. At least ten counts were recorded for this clonotype. What this receptor recognizes is not known. No much larger clonotype is one base removed from it; base qualities were not supplied. The research as a whole found: In both this cohort and an independent approximately 370-donor cohort, the cumulative frequency of public TCR beta family members distinguished carriers of CMV infection plus the relevant HLA type. The ex vivo response was dominated by HLA-C-restricted CMV-specific TCR beta clonotypes, which also provided the single most frequent clonotype in two of eight donors.

Measured from the cysteine to the phenylalanine, the CDR3 is 14 residues long. Only CDR3 DNA remains: 42 bases, in frame from the first base. V trim: 1 base; J trim: 5 bases; unmatched bases: 4. From the germline V gene, CDR1 is SGHVS and CDR2 is FNYEAQ. This receptor was identified in a human donor in good health (CMV status not recorded). Some clones in this sample may be carry-over from other donors' samples. The rearranged segments are TRBV7-6 and TRBJ2-7; 8 central bases correspond to TRBD2. The starting material was cultured CD8+ T cells from PBMCs, obtained from culture after CMV antigen stimulation. For the CDR3, the sequence is CASSLGGGSDEQYF. The nucleotide sequence is TGTGCCAGCAGCTTAGGCGGGGGGTCCGACGAGCAGTACTTC.